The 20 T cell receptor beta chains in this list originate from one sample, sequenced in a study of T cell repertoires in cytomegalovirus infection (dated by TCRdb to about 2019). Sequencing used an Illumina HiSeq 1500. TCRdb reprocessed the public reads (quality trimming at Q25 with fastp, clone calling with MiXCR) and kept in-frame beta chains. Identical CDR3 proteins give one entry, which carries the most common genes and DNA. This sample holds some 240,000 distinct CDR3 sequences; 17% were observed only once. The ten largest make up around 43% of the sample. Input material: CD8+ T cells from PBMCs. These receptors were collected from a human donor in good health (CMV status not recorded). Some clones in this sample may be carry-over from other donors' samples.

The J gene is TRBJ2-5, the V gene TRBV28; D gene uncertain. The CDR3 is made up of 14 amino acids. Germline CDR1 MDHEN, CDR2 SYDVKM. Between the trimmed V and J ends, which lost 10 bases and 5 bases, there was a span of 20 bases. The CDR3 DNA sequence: TGTGCCACCAAAAGTGGTGAGGTTTACGAGACCCAGTACTTC. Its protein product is CATKSGEVYETQYF. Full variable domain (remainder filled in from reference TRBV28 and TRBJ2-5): DVKVTQSSRYLVKRTGEKVFLECVQDMDHENMFWYRQDPGLGLRLIYFSYDVKMKEKGDIPEGYSVSREKKERFSLILESASTNQTSMYLCATKSGEVYETQYFGPGTRLLVL.

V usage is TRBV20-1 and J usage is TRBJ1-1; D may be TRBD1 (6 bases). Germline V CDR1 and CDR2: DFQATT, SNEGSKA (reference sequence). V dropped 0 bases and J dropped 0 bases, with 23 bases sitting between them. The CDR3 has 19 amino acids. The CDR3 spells CSARDISMTTGRMNTEAFF. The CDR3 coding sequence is TGCAGTGCTAGAGATATAAGTATGACGACAGGACGCATGAACACTGAAGCTTTCTTT.

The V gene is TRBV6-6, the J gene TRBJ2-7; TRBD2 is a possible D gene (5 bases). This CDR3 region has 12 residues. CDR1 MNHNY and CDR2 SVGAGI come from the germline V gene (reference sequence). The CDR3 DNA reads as TGTTCCGCCGGGCTTGGGAGTGGCGAGCAGTACTTC. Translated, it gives CSAGLGSGEQYF.

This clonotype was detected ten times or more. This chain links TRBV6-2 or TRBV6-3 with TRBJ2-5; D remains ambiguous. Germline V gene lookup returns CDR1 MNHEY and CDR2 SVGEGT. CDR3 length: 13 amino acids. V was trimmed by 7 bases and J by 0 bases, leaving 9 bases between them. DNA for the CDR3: TGTGCCAGCAACCTACTCAACCAAGAGACCCAGTACTTC. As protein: CASNLLNQETQYF.

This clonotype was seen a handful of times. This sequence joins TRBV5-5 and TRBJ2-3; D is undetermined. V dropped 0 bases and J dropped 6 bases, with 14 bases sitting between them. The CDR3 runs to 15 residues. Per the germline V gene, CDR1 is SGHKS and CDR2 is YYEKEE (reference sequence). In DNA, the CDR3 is TGTGCCAGCAGCTTGGCTGAAAACCTCAGGGATACGCAGTATTTT. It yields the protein CASSLAENLRDTQYF. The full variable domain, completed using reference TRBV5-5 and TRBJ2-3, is DAGVTQSPTHLIKTRGQQVTLRCSPISGHKSVSWYQQVLGQGPQFIFQYYEKEERGRGNFPDRFSARQFPNYSSELNVNALLLGDSALYLCASSLAENLRDTQYFGPGTRLTVL.

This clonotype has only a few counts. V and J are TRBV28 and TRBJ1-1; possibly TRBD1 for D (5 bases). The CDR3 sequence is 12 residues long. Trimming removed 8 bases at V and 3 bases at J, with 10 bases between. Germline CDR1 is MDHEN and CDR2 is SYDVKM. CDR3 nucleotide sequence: TGTGCCAGCGACCGGGGGGACACTGAAGCTTTCTTT. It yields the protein CASDRGDTEAFF.

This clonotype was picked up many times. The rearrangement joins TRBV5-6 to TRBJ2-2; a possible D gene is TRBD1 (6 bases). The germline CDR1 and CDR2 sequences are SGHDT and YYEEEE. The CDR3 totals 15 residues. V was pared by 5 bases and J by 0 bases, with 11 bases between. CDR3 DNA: TGTGCCAGCAGATTCGGACAGACGAACACCGGGGAGCTGTTTTTT. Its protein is CASRFGQTNTGELFF.

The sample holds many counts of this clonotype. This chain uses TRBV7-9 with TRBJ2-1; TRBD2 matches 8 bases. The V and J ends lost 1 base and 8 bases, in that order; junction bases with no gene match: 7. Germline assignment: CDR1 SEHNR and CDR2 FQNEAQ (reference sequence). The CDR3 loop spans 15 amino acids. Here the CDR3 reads CASSLVGGAVYEQFF. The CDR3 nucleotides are TGTGCCAGCAGCTTAGTCGGGGGGGCCGTCTATGAGCAGTTCTTC.

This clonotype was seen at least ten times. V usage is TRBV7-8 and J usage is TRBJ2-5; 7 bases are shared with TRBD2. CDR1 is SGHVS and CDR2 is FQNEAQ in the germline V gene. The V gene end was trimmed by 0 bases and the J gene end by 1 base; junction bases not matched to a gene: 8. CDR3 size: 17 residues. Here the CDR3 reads CASSLANPGLLQETQYF. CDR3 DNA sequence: TGTGCCAGCAGCTTAGCGAACCCGGGACTACTCCAAGAGACCCAGTACTTC.

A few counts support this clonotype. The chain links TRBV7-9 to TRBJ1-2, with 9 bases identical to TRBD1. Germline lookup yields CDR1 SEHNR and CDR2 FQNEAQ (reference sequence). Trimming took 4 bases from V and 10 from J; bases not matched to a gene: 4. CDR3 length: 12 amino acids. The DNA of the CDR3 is TGTGCCAGCAGCTCAGGGACAGGGATCTACACCTTC. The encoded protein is CASSSGTGIYTF.

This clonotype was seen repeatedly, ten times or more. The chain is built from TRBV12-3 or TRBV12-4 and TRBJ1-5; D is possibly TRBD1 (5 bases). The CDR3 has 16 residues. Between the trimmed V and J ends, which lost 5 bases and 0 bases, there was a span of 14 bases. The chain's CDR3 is CASSPGAGYSNQPQHF. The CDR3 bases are TGTGCCAGCAGTCCTGGGGCAGGCTATAGCAATCAGCCCCAGCATTTT.

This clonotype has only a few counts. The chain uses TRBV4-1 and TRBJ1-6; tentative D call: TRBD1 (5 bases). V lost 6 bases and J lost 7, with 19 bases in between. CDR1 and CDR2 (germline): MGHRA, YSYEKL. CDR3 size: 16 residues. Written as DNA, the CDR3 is TGCGCCAGCAGACCTGGAGGAGGGGCCGTGAATTCACCCCTCCACTTT. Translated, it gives CASRPGGGAVNSPLHF.

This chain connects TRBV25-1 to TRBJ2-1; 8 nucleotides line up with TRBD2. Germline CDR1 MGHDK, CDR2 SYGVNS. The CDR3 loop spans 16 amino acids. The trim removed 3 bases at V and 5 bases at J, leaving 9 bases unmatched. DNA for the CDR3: TGTGCCAGCAGTGACCTTATCGGCGGGGGGAACAATGAGCAGTTCTTC. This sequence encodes CASSDLIGGGNNEQFF. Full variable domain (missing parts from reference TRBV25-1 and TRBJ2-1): EADIYQTPRYLVIGTGKKITLECSQTMGHDKMYWYQQDPGMELHLIHYSYGVNSTEKGDLSSESTVSRIRTEHFPLTLESARPSHTSQYLCASSDLIGGGNNEQFFGPGTRLTVL.

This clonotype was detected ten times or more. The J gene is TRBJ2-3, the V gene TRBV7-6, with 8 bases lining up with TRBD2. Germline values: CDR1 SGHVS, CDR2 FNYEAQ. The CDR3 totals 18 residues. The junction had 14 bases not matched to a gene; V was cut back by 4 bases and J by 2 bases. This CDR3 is CASSSDSGGGPLTDTQYF. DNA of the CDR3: TGTGCCAGCAGCTCGGATTCGGGCGGGGGGCCGCTCACAGATACGCAGTATTTT.

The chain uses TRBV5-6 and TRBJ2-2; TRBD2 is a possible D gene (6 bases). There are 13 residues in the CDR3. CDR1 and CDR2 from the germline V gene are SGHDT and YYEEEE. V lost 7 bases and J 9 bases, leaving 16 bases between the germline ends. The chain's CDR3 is CASGQWGVRELFF. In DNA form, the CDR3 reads TGTGCCAGCGGCCAGTGGGGGGTCCGGGAGCTGTTTTTT.

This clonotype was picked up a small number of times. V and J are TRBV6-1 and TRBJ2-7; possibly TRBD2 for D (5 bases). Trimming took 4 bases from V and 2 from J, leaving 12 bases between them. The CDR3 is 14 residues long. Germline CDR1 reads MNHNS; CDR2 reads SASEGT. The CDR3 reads CASSGRSATYEQYF. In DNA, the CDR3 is TGTGCCAGCAGTGGACGTAGCGCTACCTACGAGCAGTACTTC.

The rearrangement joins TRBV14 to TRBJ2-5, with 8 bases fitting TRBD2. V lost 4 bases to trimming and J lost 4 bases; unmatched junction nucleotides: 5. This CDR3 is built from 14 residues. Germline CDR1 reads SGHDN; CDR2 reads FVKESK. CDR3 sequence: CASSRRTSRETQYF. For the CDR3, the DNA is TGTGCCAGCAGCCGCAGGACTAGCCGAGAGACCCAGTACTTC.

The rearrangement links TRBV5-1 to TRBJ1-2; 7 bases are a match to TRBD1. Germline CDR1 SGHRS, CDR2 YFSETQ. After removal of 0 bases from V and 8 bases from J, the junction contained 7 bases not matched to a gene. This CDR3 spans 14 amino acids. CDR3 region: CASSLGDSLSGYTF. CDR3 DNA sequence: TGCGCCAGCAGCTTGGGGGACAGCTTATCCGGCTACACCTTC.

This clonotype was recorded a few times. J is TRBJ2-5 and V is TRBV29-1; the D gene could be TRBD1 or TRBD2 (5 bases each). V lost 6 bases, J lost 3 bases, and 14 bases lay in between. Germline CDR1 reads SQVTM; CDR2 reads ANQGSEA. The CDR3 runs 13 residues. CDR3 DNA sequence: TGCAGCGTGCCGGGGACCGACGAAGAGACCCAGTACTTC. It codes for CSVPGTDEETQYF.

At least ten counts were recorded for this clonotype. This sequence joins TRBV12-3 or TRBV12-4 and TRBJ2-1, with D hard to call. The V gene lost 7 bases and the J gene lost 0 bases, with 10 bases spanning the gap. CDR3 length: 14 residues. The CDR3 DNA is TGTGCCAGCAATCCACTCATCTCCTACAATGAGCAGTTCTTC. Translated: CASNPLISYNEQFF.